This T cell receptor beta chain stems from a study of control samples from healthy donors and cancer patients. The table came from immunoSEQ multiplex PCR; TCRdb's copy has only in-frame clones and leaves some out. The sample consists of more than 75,000 clones, approximately 90% of them appearing once. Trimming removed 1 base from V and 2 bases from J; junction bases left unmatched: 2. Germline assignment: CDR1 SNHLY and CDR2 FYNNEI. CDR3 length: 15 residues. This receptor was obtained from a woman in her fifties or sixties with head and neck cancer. The chain combines TRBV2 with TRBJ2-5; 9 nucleotides agree with TRBD2. The sequenced sample was PBMCs. The CDR3 DNA follows: TGTGCCAGCAGTGAAGTAACTAGCGGGCAAGAGACCCAGTACTTC. Translating it yields CASSEVTSGQETQYF.